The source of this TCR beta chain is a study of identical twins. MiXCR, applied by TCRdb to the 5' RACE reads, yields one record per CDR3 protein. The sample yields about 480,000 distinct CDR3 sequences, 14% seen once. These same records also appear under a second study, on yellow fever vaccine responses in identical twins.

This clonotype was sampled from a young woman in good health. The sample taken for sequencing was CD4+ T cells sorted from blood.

CDR3 amino acids: CAWGRNNEQFF. The DNA of the CDR3 is TGTGCCTGGGGACGAAACAATGAGCAGTTCTTC. V and J are TRBV30 and TRBJ2-1; D gene ambiguous. CDR3 length equals 11 residues. Germline values: CDR1 GTSNPN, CDR2 SVGIG (reference sequence). Trimming removed 5 bases at V and 5 bases at J, with 7 bases between.